The present T cell receptor (beta chain) was sequenced within a study of glioma-infiltrating T cells after dendritic cell vaccination. Germline V gene sequence: CDR1 SEHNR, CDR2 FQNEAQ (reference sequence). Trimming removed 3 bases from V and 2 bases from J, with 7 bases in between. CDR3 size: 13 residues. The sample holds a few counts of this clone. Method: immunoSEQ multiplex PCR; TCRdb's copy keeps in-frame clones and lacks some. The data contain 80,000 to 95,000 clones, over 65% of them singletons. The J gene is TRBJ2-5, the V gene TRBV7-9; D is ambiguous. The TCR was taken from a human donor with glioblastoma. The sequences come from blood, collected before dendritic cell vaccination. The CDR3 reads CASSFSEQETQYF. CDR3 nucleotide sequence: TGTGCCAGCAGCTTCTCCGAGCAAGAGACCCAGTACTTC.